These T cell receptor beta chains were read from a single sample in a study of follicular helper T cells after annual influenza vaccination. Data came from immunoSEQ multiplex PCR; TCRdb stores just in-frame clones and leaves some out. Among some 13,000 clones listed, roughly three quarters were seen once. This specimen consisted of CXCR5- memory CD4+ T cells sorted from blood, obtained on the day of influenza vaccination. The receptor set was obtained from an adult who received the influenza vaccine. The conserved cysteine and the conserved F or W are not part of the CDR3 here.

CDR3,J,V
ASRQVGDTEAF,TRBJ1-1,TRBV4-1
ASSIRGDTQY,TRBJ2-3,TRBV19
ASGQQGRWNNEQF,TRBJ2-1,TRBV12-5
ASSPLGGEDTIY,TRBJ1-3,TRBV18
ASSLLRGNYHNEQF,TRBJ2-1,TRBV4-3
ASSQEGRGGEKLF,TRBJ1-4,TRBV4-3
ASSPPSAYYEQY,TRBJ2-7,TRBV18
ASSQGTGNEKLF,TRBJ1-4,TRBV7-6
ASSQPPGQSTDTQY,TRBJ2-3,TRBV4-1
ASSFGAGGPETQY,TRBJ2-5,TRBV11-2
ASRSISYNSPLH,TRBJ1-6,TRBV7-2